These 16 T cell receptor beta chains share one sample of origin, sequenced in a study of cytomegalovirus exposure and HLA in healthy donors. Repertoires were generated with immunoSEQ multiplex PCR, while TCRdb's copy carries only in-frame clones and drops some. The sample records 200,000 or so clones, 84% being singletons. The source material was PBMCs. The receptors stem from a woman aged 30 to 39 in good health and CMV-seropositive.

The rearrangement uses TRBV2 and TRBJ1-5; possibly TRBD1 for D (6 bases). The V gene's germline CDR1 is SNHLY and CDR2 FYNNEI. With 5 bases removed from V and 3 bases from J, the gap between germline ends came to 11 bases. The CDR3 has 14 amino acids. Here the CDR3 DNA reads TGTGCCAGCAGTATGGGGGCCCCCAATCAGCCCCAGCATTTT. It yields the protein CASSMGAPNQPQHF.

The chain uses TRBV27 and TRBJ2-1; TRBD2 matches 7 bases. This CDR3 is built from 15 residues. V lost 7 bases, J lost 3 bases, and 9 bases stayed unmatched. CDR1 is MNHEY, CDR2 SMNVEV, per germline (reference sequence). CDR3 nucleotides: TGTGCCAGCACATGGGGCGGGAGAGGCTACAATGAGCAGTTCTTC. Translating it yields CASTWGGRGYNEQFF.

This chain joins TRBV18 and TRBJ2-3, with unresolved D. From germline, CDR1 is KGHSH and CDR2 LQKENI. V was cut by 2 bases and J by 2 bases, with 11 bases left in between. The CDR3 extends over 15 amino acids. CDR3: CASSPTSRNTDTQYF. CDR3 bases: TGTGCCAGCTCACCAACTTCCAGGAACACAGATACGCAGTATTTT.

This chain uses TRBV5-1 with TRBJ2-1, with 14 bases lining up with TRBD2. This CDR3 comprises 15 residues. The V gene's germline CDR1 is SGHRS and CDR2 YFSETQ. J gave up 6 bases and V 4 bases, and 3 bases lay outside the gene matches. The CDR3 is CASSAGTSGGNEQFF. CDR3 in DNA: TGCGCCAGCAGCGCCGGGACTAGCGGGGGCAATGAGCAGTTCTTC.

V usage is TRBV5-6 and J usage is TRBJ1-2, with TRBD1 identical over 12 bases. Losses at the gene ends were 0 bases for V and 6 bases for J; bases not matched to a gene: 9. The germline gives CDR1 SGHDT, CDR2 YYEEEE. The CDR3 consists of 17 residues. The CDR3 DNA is TGTGCCAGCAGCTTGGTAGGGACAGGGGGCAGGGTGGATGGCTACACCTTC. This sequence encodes CASSLVGTGGRVDGYTF.

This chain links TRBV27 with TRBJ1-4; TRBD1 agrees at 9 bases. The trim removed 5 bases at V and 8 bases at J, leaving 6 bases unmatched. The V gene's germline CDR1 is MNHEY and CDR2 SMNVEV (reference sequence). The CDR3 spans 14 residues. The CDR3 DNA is TGTGCCAGCAGTAACAGGGGGCCAGGAGAAAAACTGTTTTTT. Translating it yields CASSNRGPGEKLFF.

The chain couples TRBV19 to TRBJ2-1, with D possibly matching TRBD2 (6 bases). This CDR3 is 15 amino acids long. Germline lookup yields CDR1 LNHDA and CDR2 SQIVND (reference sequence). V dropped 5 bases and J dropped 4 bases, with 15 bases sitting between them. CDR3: CASSPGWGEYNEQFF. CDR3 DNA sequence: TGTGCCAGTAGTCCCGGGTGGGGGGAGTACAATGAGCAGTTCTTC.

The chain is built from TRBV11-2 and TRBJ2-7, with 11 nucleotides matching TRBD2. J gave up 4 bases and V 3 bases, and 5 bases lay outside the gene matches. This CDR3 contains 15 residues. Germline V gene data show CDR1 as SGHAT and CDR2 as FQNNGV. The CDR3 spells CASSLRLAGMYEQYF. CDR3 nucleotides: TGTGCCAGCAGCTTGCGACTAGCGGGGATGTACGAGCAGTACTTC.

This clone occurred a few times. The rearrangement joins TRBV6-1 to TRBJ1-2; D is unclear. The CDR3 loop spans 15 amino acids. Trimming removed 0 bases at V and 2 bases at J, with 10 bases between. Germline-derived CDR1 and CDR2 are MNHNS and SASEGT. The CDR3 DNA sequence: TGTGCCAGCAGTGAAGCAACGGGTCCCAACTATGGCTACACCTTC. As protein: CASSEATGPNYGYTF.

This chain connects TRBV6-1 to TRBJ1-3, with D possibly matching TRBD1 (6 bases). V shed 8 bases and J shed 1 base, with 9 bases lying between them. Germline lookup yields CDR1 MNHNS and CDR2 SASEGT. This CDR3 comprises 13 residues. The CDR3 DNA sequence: TGTGCCAGCGAGACAGGATCTGGAAACACCATATATTTT. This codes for CASETGSGNTIYF.

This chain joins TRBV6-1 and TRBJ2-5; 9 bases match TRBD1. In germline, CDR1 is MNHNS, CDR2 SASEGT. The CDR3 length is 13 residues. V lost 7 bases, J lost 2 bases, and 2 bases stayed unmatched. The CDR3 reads CASTTGGQETQYF. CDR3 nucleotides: TGTGCCAGCACGACAGGGGGTCAAGAGACCCAGTACTTC.

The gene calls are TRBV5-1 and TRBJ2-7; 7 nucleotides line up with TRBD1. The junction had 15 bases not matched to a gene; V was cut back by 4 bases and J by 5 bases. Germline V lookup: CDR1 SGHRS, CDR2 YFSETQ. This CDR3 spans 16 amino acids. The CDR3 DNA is TGCGCCAGCAGCCGGGAAGGGCAGGGGGTTTTAGACGAGCAGTACTTC. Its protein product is CASSREGQGVLDEQYF.

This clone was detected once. The CDR3 region is CASSLMDRGSTDTQYF. The CDR3 DNA follows: TGTGCCAGCAGCTTAATGGACAGGGGTAGCACAGATACGCAGTATTTT. The rearrangement joins TRBV7-9 to TRBJ2-3, with 9 bases fitting TRBD1. The J segment lost 0 bases and the V segment lost 2 bases, leaving 3 bases of the junction unmatched. Germline-derived CDR1 and CDR2 are SEHNR and FQNEAQ (reference sequence). The CDR3 has 16 residues.

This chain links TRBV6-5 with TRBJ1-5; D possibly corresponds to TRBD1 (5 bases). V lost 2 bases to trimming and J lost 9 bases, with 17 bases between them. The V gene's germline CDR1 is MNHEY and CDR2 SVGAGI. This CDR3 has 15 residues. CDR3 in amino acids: CASSYRGGAVWPQHF. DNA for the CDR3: TGTGCCAGCAGTTACCGCGGGGGAGCCGTGTGGCCCCAGCATTTT.

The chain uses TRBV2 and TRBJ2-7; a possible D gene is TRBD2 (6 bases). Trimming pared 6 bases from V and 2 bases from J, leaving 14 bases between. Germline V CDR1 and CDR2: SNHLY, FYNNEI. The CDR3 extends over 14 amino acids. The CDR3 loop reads CASRQTGSAYEQYF. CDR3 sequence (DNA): TGTGCCAGCAGACAAACCGGGAGCGCCTACGAGCAGTACTTC.

The CDR3 loop is CASSPSGPSEQYF. CDR3 nucleotide sequence: TGTGCCAGCAGCCCCAGCGGCCCGAGCGAGCAGTACTTC. The chain is built from TRBV11-2 and TRBJ2-7, with D perhaps matching TRBD2 (5 bases). The CDR3 contains 13 residues. CDR1 is SGHAT and CDR2 is FQNNGV in the germline V gene. V was trimmed by 5 bases and J by 6 bases, leaving 14 bases between them.